In this sample, the clone carrying this T cell receptor (beta chain) turned up once. Unmatched junction bases numbered 10, after V lost 7 bases and J lost 3 bases. The CDR3 consists of 15 residues. Germline loops: CDR1 SQVTM, CDR2 ANQGSEA. The sample is drawn from a study of technical replicates of blood from a handful of donors. TCRdb keeps only in-frame clones here, not all; method: immunoSEQ multiplex PCR. This table has around 57,000 clones, 94% appearing once. The sequenced material came from T cells isolated from PBMCs. This sequence originates from a human donor in good health. The genes are TRBV29-1 and TRBJ1-5; 9 bases align to TRBD1. CDR3 amino acids: CSATKGTGFNQPQHF. The CDR3 DNA is TGCAGCGCCACTAAGGGGACAGGGTTCAATCAGCCCCAGCATTTT.